What follows is one TCR beta chain and its context. The data stem from a study of shared T cell receptors in the human thymus. The assay was immunoSEQ multiplex PCR, and TCRdb's table has in-frame clones only and misses some. In the table there are around 730,000 clones, approximately 85% of which are singletons. V was clipped by 0 bases and J by 0 bases, with 10 bases between them. The germline V gene has CDR1 SGHKS and CDR2 YYEKEE (reference sequence). CDR3 length equals 16 residues. These data were also filed under a second study, of human thymus T cells. Turning to that study: Donor material was obtained from healthy Finnish infants undergoing corrective surgery for congenital heart defects. From resections taken during corrective heart surgery, the thymus tissue was obtained. Usage of V and J genes appeared biased in thymic and blood repertoires. Unrelated individuals were reported by related research to share highly overlapping thymic repertoires.

The sample was thymocytes. The clonotype comes from a girl younger than two with a congenital heart defect. This chain joins TRBV5-5 and TRBJ2-1, with D possibly TRBD1 on 5 matching bases. The CDR3 spells CASSLAGSHSYNEQFF. The CDR3 DNA reads TGTGCCAGCAGCTTGGCAGGGTCCCACTCCTACAATGAGCAGTTCTTC.